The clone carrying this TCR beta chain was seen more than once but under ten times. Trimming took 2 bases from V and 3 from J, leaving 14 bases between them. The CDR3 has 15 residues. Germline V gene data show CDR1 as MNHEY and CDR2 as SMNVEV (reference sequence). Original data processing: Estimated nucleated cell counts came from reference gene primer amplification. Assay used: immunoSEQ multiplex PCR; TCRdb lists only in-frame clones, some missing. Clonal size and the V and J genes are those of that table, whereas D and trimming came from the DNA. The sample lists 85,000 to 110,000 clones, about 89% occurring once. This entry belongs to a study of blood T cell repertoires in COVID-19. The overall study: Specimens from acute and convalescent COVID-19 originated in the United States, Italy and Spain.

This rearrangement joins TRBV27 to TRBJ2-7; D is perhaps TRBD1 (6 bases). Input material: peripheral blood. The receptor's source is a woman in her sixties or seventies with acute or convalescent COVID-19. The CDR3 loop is CASSLKGDGVYEQYV. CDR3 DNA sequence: TGTGCCAGCAGTTTAAAGGGGGATGGGGTCTACGAGCAGTACGTC.